These 20 T cell receptor beta chains came from one sample sequenced in a study of T cells in Graves' hyperthyroidism and ophthalmopathy. Amplified regions were TCR beta CDR3 sequences from RNA transcripts. The study used the HTBI primer set for a first-round RT-PCR of the TCR CDR3. TCRdb used MiXCR to reprocess the multiplex PCR reads, holding one entry per CDR3 protein. The data contain some 510,000 distinct CDR3 sequences, around 20% of them seen just once; the ten biggest clones take up approximately 26%. The specimen sequenced was blood. The receptors shown here come from a man aged 18 to 35 with Graves' hyperthyroidism.

The rearrangement uses TRBV30 and TRBJ1-5; D not certain. Trimming cost V 2 bases and J 5 bases, with 10 bases left between them. The length of the CDR3 is 13 residues. In germline, CDR1 is GTSNPN, CDR2 SVGIG (reference sequence). The CDR3 region is CAWSWKGDQPQHF. As DNA, the CDR3 is TGTGCCTGGAGTTGGAAGGGAGATCAGCCCCAGCATTTT.

The V and J genes are TRBV29-1 and TRBJ1-2; 9 bases map to TRBD1. Germline CDR1 is SQVTM and CDR2 is ANQGSEA. This CDR3 has 13 amino acids. After removal of 7 bases from V and 7 bases from J, the junction contained 10 bases not matched to a gene. CDR3 sequence (DNA): TGCAGCGCACCGGGACAGGGCTTAGGTGGCTACACCTTC. Translation gives CSAPGQGLGGYTF.

This clonotype has more than one count but fewer than ten. The chain combines TRBV5-6 with TRBJ2-4, with D perhaps matching TRBD2 (6 bases). This CDR3 has 14 residues. V was shortened by 4 bases and J by 4 bases, with 12 bases between the two germline ends. Looked up from germline, CDR1 is SGHDT and CDR2 is YYEEEE. The CDR3 nucleotides read TGTGCCAGCAGCCTTTTCGGGGGAAAAAACATTCAGTACTTC. Its translation: CASSLFGGKNIQYF.

The chain is built from TRBV12-3 or TRBV12-4 and TRBJ2-3; 16 bases are shared with TRBD2. The CDR3 is 17 amino acids. The junction had 5 bases not matched to a gene; V was cut back by 5 bases and J by 3 bases. The CDR3 DNA reads as TGTGCCAGCAGTCTGGGACTAGCGGGGGGGGTGACAGATACGCAGTATTTT. This encodes CASSLGLAGGVTDTQYF.

This clonotype occurred many times. The V call is TRBV2, the J call TRBJ2-3; 10 positions match TRBD2. V gave up 7 bases and J gave up 5 bases; unmatched junction bases: 3. The germline CDR1 and CDR2 sequences are SNHLY and FYNNEI. The CDR3 covers 13 residues. Here the CDR3 reads CASKRTSGDTQYF. The CDR3 nucleotides read TGTGCCAGCAAAAGGACTAGCGGAGATACGCAGTATTTT.

This clonotype appeared a few times. The V call is TRBV28, the J call TRBJ2-1, with TRBD1 identical over 9 bases. The CDR3 contains 16 residues. Germline V gene data show CDR1 as MDHEN and CDR2 as SYDVKM. V shed 3 bases, J shed 10 bases, and the junction held 13 bases outside the gene matches. CDR3 residues: CASSFLGTGQLVEQFF. CDR3 DNA sequence: TGTGCCAGCAGTTTCCTAGGGACAGGGCAATTAGTCGAGCAGTTCTTC.

The sample holds many counts of this clonotype. The genes are TRBV6-8 and TRBJ1-1, with TRBD1 as a possible D gene (5 bases). The V gene's germline CDR1 is MNHGY and CDR2 SAAAGT. CDR3 length equals 12 residues. Trimming removed 6 bases from V and 11 bases from J, with 16 bases in between. The CDR3 protein is CASSHDRIRAFF. Written as DNA, the CDR3 is TGTGCCAGCAGCCACGACAGAATTCGGGCTTTCTTT.

This clonotype was seen ten or more times. V gene TRBV28 combines with J gene TRBJ1-5; 7 nucleotides line up with TRBD1. The germline V gene encodes CDR1 MDHEN and CDR2 SYDVKM. Trimming removed 6 bases from V and 7 bases from J; junction bases left unmatched: 6. This CDR3 region has 13 residues. The CDR3 protein is CASRSQGWQPQHF. The CDR3 nucleotides are TGTGCCAGCAGGTCACAGGGGTGGCAGCCCCAGCATTTT.

This clonotype was seen at least ten times. This chain connects TRBV6-1 to TRBJ2-7, with a tentative D call TRBD2 (6 bases). The germline CDR1 and CDR2 sequences are MNHNS and SASEGT. V was cut by 2 bases and J by 0 bases, with 8 bases left in between. The CDR3 totals 14 residues. CDR3 residues: CASSEKGLSYEQYF. The CDR3 DNA reads TGTGCCAGCAGTGAAAAGGGACTCTCCTACGAGCAGTACTTC.

This clonotype was detected only a few times. The chain carries TRBV6-5 and TRBJ2-6, with a weak D call TRBD1 (5 bases). Trimming took off 0 bases at V and 2 bases at J, with 8 bases between the two ends. The CDR3 extends over 16 amino acids. Per the germline V gene, CDR1 is MNHEY and CDR2 is SVGAGI. CDR3 bases: TGTGCCAGCAGTTACTCGTGGGGCGCTGGGGCCAACGTCCTGACTTTC. Protein sequence: CASSYSWGAGANVLTF.

V and J are TRBV6-2 or TRBV6-3 and TRBJ2-6; D is possibly TRBD1 (6 bases). Germline CDR1 is MNHEY and CDR2 is SVGEGT. V was trimmed by 8 bases and J by 0 bases, leaving 14 bases between them. The CDR3 contains 16 residues. CDR3 bases: TGTGCCAGCCGGGACATATCGAGCTCTGGGGCCAACGTCCTGACTTTC. It yields the protein CASRDISSSGANVLTF.

This clonotype was observed many times. J is TRBJ2-5 and V is TRBV28; tentative D call: TRBD1 (6 bases). The CDR3 totals 14 residues. The V end lost 5 bases, the J end lost 2 bases, and 12 bases lay between the germline ends. Germline V gene lookup returns CDR1 MDHEN and CDR2 SYDVKM. CDR3 loop: CASSARDIQETQYF. CDR3 bases: TGTGCCAGCAGTGCCCGGGACATACAAGAGACCCAGTACTTC.

The CDR3 DNA reads as TGTGCCAGTAGTAAGGGACCCTCCCAAGAGACCCAGTACTTC. Translated: CASSKGPSQETQYF. V usage is TRBV19 and J usage is TRBJ2-5; D tentatively fits TRBD1 or TRBD2 (5 bases each). Deletions cut 4 bases from V and 1 base from J, with 10 bases between. The CDR3 runs to 14 residues. Germline V gene lookup returns CDR1 LNHDA and CDR2 SQIVND (reference sequence). The full variable domain, with the rest looked up from reference TRBV19 and TRBJ2-5, is DGGITQSPKYLFRKEGQNVTLSCEQNLNHDAMYWYRQDPGQGLRLIYYSQIVNDFQKGDIAEGYSVSREKKESFPLTVTSAQKNPTAFYLCASSKGPSQETQYFGPGTRLLVL.

This clonotype has a count of ten or more. The chain carries TRBV7-2 and TRBJ2-7; 9 nucleotides align to TRBD1. The V gene's germline CDR1 is SGHTA and CDR2 FQGNSA. The J segment lost 4 bases and the V segment lost 4 bases, leaving 2 bases of the junction unmatched. This CDR3 comprises 13 residues. This CDR3 reads CASSSDRGYEQYF. The CDR3 DNA reads as TGTGCCAGCAGCTCGGACAGGGGTTACGAGCAGTACTTC.

At least ten counts were recorded for this clonotype. The chain couples TRBV28 to TRBJ1-1; TRBD1 matches at 9 bases. There are 15 residues in the CDR3. The V gene's germline CDR1 is MDHEN and CDR2 SYDVKM. J was trimmed by 3 bases and V by 6 bases; bases with no gene match: 8. CDR3 bases: TGTGCCAGCAGGATAGGGACAGGGAGCGACACTGAAGCTTTCTTT. Translation gives CASRIGTGSDTEAFF.

The chain employs TRBV7-9 and TRBJ2-7, with D possibly matching TRBD2 (5 bases). CDR1 and CDR2 (germline): SEHNR, FQNEAQ (reference sequence). V was shortened by 5 bases and J by 0 bases, with 14 bases between the two germline ends. This CDR3 contains 15 residues. The CDR3 spells CASSPRTSSSYEQYF. In DNA, the CDR3 is TGTGCCAGCAGCCCCAGGACTTCGAGCTCCTACGAGCAGTACTTC.

In this sample, this clonotype turned up many times. The CDR3 spells CASSLGVISGGAVTGELFF. Written as DNA, the CDR3 is TGTGCCAGCAGCTTAGGCGTGATTAGCGGGGGGGCCGTGACCGGGGAGCTGTTTTTT. The chain combines TRBV11-2 with TRBJ2-2; TRBD2 agrees at 11 bases. The CDR3 loop spans 19 amino acids. With 1 base clipped from V and 5 bases from J, the junction kept 12 bases outside the gene matches. From germline, CDR1 is SGHAT and CDR2 FQNNGV.

This clonotype was counted ten times or more. The chain employs TRBV30 and TRBJ1-2; possible D gene TRBD1, 5 bases. Trimming stripped 5 bases from V and 4 bases from J, with 17 bases between. CDR1 is GTSNPN, CDR2 SVGIG, per germline (reference sequence). There are 14 residues in the CDR3. The CDR3 loop is CAWAPGPFLYGYTF. The CDR3 DNA follows: TGTGCCTGGGCTCCGGGACCTTTCCTCTATGGCTACACCTTC.

As concerns this clonotype: One junction end disagrees with the germline gene, perhaps due to a read error. This rearrangement joins TRBV6-1 to TRBJ2-3; perhaps TRBD2 as D (6 bases). There are 17 residues in the CDR3. Per the germline V gene, CDR1 is MNHNS and CDR2 is SASEGT. The CDR3 DNA reads TGTACCAGCAGTGGATCGGCGGGATATACTAGCACAGATACGCAGTATTTT. Translating it yields CTSSGSAGYTSTDTQYF.

The V call is TRBV10-3, the J call TRBJ1-2; D is ambiguous. The V and J ends lost 6 bases and 4 bases respectively, with 9 bases between them. The CDR3 extends over 12 amino acids. Germline CDR1 is ENHRY and CDR2 is SYGVKD. CDR3 DNA sequence: TGTGCCATCAGGGACCCTAGCTATGGCTACACCTTC. This gives the protein CAIRDPSYGYTF.